This T cell receptor (beta chain) was profiled in a study of T cells in localized non-small cell lung cancer. Whole-study results and caveats: Uninvolved adjacent lung showed the highest T cell clonality, exceeding tumor. For the top 100 tumor clones, a median approximately 61 also appeared in adjacent lung. A denser population of T cells in blood accompanied longer overall survival.

Assay used: immunoSEQ multiplex PCR; TCRdb lists only in-frame clones, some missing. This table has roughly 39,000 clones, around 86% appearing once. The CDR3 is made up of 11 amino acids. Looked up from germline, CDR1 is SGHRS and CDR2 is YFSETQ. Between the trimmed V and J ends, which lost 4 bases and 5 bases, there was a span of 7 bases. On this clone itself: Its antigen is undetermined.

This rearrangement joins TRBV5-1 to TRBJ2-7; maybe TRBD1 (6 bases). This specimen was peripheral blood, taken before any cancer treatment. The receptor comes from a man aged 18 to 49 with stage I lung adenocarcinoma. The CDR3 here is CASSQGNEQYF. The DNA of the CDR3 is TGCGCCAGCAGCCAGGGGAACGAGCAGTACTTC.